This T cell receptor (beta chain) comes out of a study of technical replicates of blood from a few donors. Assay used: immunoSEQ multiplex PCR; TCRdb lists only in-frame clones, some missing. Altogether about 84,000 clones are present, about 98% being singletons, with the ten largest covering approximately 0.15%. The source material was T cells isolated from PBMCs. The sequence was obtained from a human donor in good health.

The CDR3 DNA reads TGTGCCAGCAGTTTATCGGCGGGAGCCTACAATGAGCAGTTCTTC. This translates into CASSLSAGAYNEQFF. The chain couples TRBV27 to TRBJ2-1; TRBD2 agrees at 7 bases. The CDR3 loop spans 15 amino acids. Germline CDR1 and CDR2: MNHEY and SMNVEV (reference sequence). The trim removed 0 bases at V and 2 bases at J, leaving 1 base unmatched.